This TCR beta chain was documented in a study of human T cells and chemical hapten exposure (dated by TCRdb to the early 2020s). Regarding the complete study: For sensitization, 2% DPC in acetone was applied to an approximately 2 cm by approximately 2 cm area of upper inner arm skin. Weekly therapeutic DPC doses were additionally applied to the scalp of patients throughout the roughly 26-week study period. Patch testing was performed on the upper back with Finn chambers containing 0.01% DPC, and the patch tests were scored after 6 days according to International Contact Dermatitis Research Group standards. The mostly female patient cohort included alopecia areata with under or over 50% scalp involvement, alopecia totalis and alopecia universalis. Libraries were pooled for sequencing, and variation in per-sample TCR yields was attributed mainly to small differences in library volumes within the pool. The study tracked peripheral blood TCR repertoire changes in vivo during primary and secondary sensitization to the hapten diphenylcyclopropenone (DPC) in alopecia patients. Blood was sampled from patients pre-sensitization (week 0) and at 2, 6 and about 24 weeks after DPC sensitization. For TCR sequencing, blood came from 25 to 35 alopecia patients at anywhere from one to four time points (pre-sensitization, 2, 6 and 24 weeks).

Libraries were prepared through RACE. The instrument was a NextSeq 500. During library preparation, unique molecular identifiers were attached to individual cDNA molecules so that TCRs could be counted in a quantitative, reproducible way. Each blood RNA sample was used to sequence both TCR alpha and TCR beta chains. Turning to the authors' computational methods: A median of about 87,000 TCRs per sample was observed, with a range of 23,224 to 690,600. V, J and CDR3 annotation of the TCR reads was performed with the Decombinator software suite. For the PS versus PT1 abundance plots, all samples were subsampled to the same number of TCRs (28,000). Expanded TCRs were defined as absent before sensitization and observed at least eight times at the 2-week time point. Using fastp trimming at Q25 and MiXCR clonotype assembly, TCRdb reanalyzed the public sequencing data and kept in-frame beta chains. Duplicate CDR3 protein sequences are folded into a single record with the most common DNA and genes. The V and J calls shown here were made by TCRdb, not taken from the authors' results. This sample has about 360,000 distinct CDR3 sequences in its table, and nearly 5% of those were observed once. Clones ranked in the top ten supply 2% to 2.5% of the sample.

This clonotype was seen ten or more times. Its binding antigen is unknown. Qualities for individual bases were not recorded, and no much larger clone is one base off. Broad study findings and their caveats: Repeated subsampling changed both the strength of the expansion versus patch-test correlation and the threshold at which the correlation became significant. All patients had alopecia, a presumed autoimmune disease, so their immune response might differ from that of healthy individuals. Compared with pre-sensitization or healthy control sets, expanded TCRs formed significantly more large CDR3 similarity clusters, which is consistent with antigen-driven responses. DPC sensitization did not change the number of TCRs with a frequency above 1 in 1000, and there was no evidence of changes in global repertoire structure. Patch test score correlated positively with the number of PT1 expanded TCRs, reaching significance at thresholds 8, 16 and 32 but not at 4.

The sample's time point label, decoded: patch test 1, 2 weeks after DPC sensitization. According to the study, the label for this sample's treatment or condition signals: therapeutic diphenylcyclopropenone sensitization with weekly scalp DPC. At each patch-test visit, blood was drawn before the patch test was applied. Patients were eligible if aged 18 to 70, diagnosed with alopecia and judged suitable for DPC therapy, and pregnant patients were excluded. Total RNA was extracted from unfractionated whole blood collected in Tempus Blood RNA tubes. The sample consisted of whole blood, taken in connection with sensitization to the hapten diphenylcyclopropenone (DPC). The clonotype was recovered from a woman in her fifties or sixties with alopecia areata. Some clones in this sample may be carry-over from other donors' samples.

The CDR3: CASSQDWATNQPQHF. The bases read TGTGCCAGCAGCCAAGATTGGGCGACTAATCAGCCCCAGCATTTT. The rearrangement joined TRBV3-1 to TRBJ1-5; the D segment cannot be called with confidence. The CDR3 numbers 15 residues from cysteine through phenylalanine. The entry retains the CDR3 DNA only, 45 bases that are in frame from base 1. Per the germline V gene (reference sequence), LGHDT is the CDR1 and YNNKEL is the CDR2. Trimming removed 0 bases from V and 4 bases from J, leaving 10 bases between the germline ends.